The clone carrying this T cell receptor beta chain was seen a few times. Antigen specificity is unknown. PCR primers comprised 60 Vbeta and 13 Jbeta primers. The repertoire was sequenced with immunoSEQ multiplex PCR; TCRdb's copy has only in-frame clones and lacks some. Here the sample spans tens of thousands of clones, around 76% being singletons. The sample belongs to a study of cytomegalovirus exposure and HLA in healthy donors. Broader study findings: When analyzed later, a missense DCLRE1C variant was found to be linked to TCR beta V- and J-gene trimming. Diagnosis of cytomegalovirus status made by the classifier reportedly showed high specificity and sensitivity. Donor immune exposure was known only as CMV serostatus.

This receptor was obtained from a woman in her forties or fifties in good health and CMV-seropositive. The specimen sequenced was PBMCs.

This CDR3 is CASSSSGSTDTQYF. CDR3 nucleotides: TGTGCCAGCAGTTCTAGCGGTAGCACAGATACGCAGTATTTT. The chain uses TRBV6-5 and TRBJ2-3; TRBD2 matches at 7 bases. CDR1 and CDR2 (germline): MNHEY, SVGAGI. V gave up 4 bases and J gave up 0 bases; unmatched junction bases: 1. The CDR3 is made up of 14 amino acids.